This T cell receptor beta chain appears in the sequencing data of a study of CD8 T cells in ankylosing spondylitis. Findings of the study overall: Within ankylosing spondylitis blood, a TCR beta motif made up of under 10 highly homologous variants appeared to be characteristic.

Using its own MiXCR run on the 5' RACE reads, TCRdb lists one record per CDR3 protein. The data show hundreds of thousands of distinct CDR3 sequences, about 10% seen once. Points on this clonotype: What it binds is unknown.

Trimming shortened V by 6 bases and J by 5 bases, and 13 bases separated the two germline ends. CDR1 MDHEN and CDR2 SYDVKM come from the germline V gene. CDR3 size: 13 residues. J is TRBJ2-5 and V is TRBV28, with D perhaps matching TRBD2 (6 bases). Specimen: blood, either unsorted or a sorted T cell fraction (not recorded which). The receptor's source is a male donor with ankylosing spondylitis. CDR3: CASRGRGEETQYF. In nucleotides, the CDR3 is TGTGCCAGCAGGGGGCGGGGCGAGGAGACCCAGTACTTC.